The source of this TCR beta chain is a study of shared clonotypes between healthy human individuals. This clone turned up a few times. Its cognate antigen is unknown. The authors loaded about 200 ng DNA, roughly 33,000 T cell genomes, into sorted-subset replicate PCRs. The table came from immunoSEQ multiplex PCR; TCRdb's copy has only in-frame clones and leaves some out. The table shows hundreds of thousands of clones, with around 73% occurring only once. The CDR3 spans 18 residues. Germline lookup yields CDR1 MDHEN and CDR2 SYDVKM. V lost 5 bases and J 0 bases, leaving 21 bases between the germline ends. Donors included only healthy HIV-negative adults lacking recent acute infections or vaccinations. Into CD45RA+ naive and CD45RA-negative memory subsets, the CD4+ cells were split. General observations from the study: Few donors limited the genetic and exposure-history diversity represented.

This clonotype was sampled from a woman between 25 and 40 years old in good health. Sequencing used memory CD4+ T cells sorted from blood. Noted subset: CD45RA-negative fraction. The V and J genes are TRBV28 and TRBJ2-3, with D perhaps TRBD2 (6 bases). CDR3: CASSALQAGRQSTDTQYF. The CDR3, as DNA: TGTGCCAGCAGTGCACTTCAGGCGGGGCGACAAAGCACAGATACGCAGTATTTT.